What follows are 3 T cell receptor beta chains derived from one specimen sequenced in a study of blood T cell repertoires in COVID-19. Repertoires were generated with immunoSEQ multiplex PCR, while TCRdb's copy carries only in-frame clones and drops some. Of approximately 84,000 clones in the sample, around 90% are singletons; the top ten hold around 1.5%. Input material: peripheral blood. The origin of the receptors is a human donor with active COVID-19. The donor label of this sample is uncertain.

This clone was detected once. The rearrangement links TRBV7-6 to TRBJ2-7; the D gene is possibly TRBD1 (5 bases). The CDR3 covers 12 residues. Germline CDR1 SGHVS, CDR2 FNYEAQ. V lost 8 bases and J lost 1, with 9 bases in between. CDR3 in amino acids: CASGAGSYEQYF. CDR3 in DNA: TGTGCCAGCGGGGCTGGGTCCTACGAGCAGTACTTC. Complete variable domain (other parts from reference TRBV7-6 and TRBJ2-7): GAGVSQSPRYKVTKRGQDVALRCDPISGHVSLYWYRQALGQGPEFLTYFNYEAQQDKSGLPNDRFSAERPEGSISTLTIQRTEQRDSAMYRCASGAGSYEQYFGPGTRLTVT.

The chain couples TRBV4-3 to TRBJ1-2; D ambiguous. Germline CDR1 is LGHNA and CDR2 is YSLEER. V lost 0 bases and J lost 3, with 14 bases in between. This CDR3 comprises 16 residues. In nucleotides, the CDR3 is TGCGCCAGCAGCCAAGATCTTGAGTTCTCCTACTATGGCTACACCTTC. This encodes CASSQDLEFSYYGYTF.

The V call is TRBV6-2 or TRBV6-3, the J call TRBJ2-1; the D gene is possibly TRBD1 (6 bases). The ends were cut back, 0 bases at V and 6 bases at J, with 6 bases in the middle. The CDR3 contains 13 residues. Germline V CDR1 and CDR2: MNHEY, SVGEGT. The CDR3 protein is CASSYSTGNEQFF. As DNA, the CDR3 is TGTGCCAGCAGTTACTCGACAGGCAATGAGCAGTTCTTC.